Shown below are 2 T cell receptor beta chains from a single sample sequenced in a study of molecular identifiers for immune sequencing clone quantification. TCRdb ran MiXCR on the PCR reads and lists one entry per CDR3 protein. Of approximately 9,400 distinct CDR3 sequences listed, about 21% were seen once; the top ten hold roughly 1.5%. The source material was naive CD8+ T cells from blood, with Jurkat cell RNA spiked in. Subset noted: FACS-sorted CD8+CD4-CCR7+CD45RA+ naive T cells. These receptors all come from a human donor in good health. Some libraries in this study had Jurkat cell RNA spiked in.

This clonotype was picked up a small number of times. A single base separates this from a much larger clone, so it may be a read error. V usage is TRBV29-1 and J usage is TRBJ2-7, with D perhaps given as TRBD1 or TRBD2 (5 bases each). CDR1 SQVTM and CDR2 ANQGSEA come from the germline V gene. The CDR3 sequence is 13 residues long. V lost 4 bases to trimming and J lost 3 bases, with 13 bases between them. The CDR3 protein is CSVGLGRGYEQYF. CDR3 bases: TGCAGCGTTGGCCTGGGACGGGGCTACGAGCAGTACTTC.

This clonotype has just a few counts. With a much larger clone just one base away, this may be a read error. The gene calls are TRBV5-4 and TRBJ1-1; weak D call: TRBD1 (6 bases). The length of the CDR3 is 13 residues. Trimming pared 3 bases from V and 7 bases from J, leaving 13 bases between. From germline, CDR1 is SGHNT and CDR2 YYREEE (reference sequence). The CDR3 region is CASSSPSRGEAFF. The DNA for the CDR3 is TGTGCCAGCAGCTCCCCCTCCAGGGGTGAAGCTTTCTTT.